Listed below are T cell receptor beta chains from one sample, sequenced in a study of Tregs in tolerant kidney transplant recipients. The repertoire was sequenced with immunoSEQ multiplex PCR; TCRdb's copy has only in-frame clones and lacks some. The table shows about 15,000 clones, with about four fifths occurring only once. The sequencing here drew on Tregs from blood, taken before the transplant. Receptor source: a human donor who received a combined kidney and bone marrow transplant. CDR3s include the opening cysteine and the closing phenylalanine or tryptophan. The order of the fields is V gene, clone size, D gene, J gene, CDR3 protein, CDR3 DNA. The D gene is left open where the match is weak. Clone size is stated in some rows and not others, as once, few, many or a class when expanded.

TRBV19	NA	NA	TRBJ2-7	CASSMTVLSYEQYF	TGTGCCAGTAGTATGACAGTCCTCTCCTACGAGCAGTACTTC
TRBV6-5	once	NA	TRBJ1-2	CASSSQGAPTGYGYTF	TGTGCCAGCAGTTCCCAAGGAGCACCCACAGGATATGGCTACACCTTC
TRBV6-6	NA	TRBD1	TRBJ2-3	CATKKQGAGTDTQYF	TGTGCCACCAAAAAACAGGGGGCCGGCACAGATACGCAGTATTTT
TRBV5-6	NA	NA	TRBJ1-3	CASSFRALYSGNTIYF	TGTGCCAGCAGCTTCAGGGCCCTATACTCTGGAAACACCATATATTTT
TRBV5-6	NA	NA	TRBJ1-3	CASNLRGNTIYF	TGTGCCAGCAACCTGAGGGGGAACACCATATATTTT
TRBV6-1	NA	TRBD1	TRBJ2-3	CASSIAKGQDTQYF	TGTGCCAGCAGTATTGCGAAGGGACAGGATACGCAGTATTTT
TRBV11-1	NA	NA	TRBJ2-1	CASSLARSEQFF	TGTGCCAGCAGCTTAGCTAGAAGCGAGCAGTTCTTC
TRBV10-2	NA	TRBD1	TRBJ2-5	CASSPRDRGQETQYF	TGCGCCAGCAGTCCCCGGGACAGGGGGCAAGAGACCCAGTACTTC
TRBV2	NA	NA	TRBJ1-5	CASSGGGGRGNQPQHF	TGTGCCAGCAGTGGGGGAGGAGGCCGGGGCAATCAGCCCCAGCATTTT
TRBV28	NA	TRBD1	TRBJ2-7	CASSFVGTAFYEQYF	TGTGCCAGCAGTTTCGTCGGGACAGCTTTCTACGAGCAGTACTTC
TRBV19	NA	NA	TRBJ1-2	CASIPGQGQSPWYGYTF	TGTGCCAGTATCCCGGGCCAAGGACAGTCTCCGTGGTATGGCTACACCTTC
TRBV7-9	NA	NA	TRBJ2-1	CASSLEVRPPNEQFF	TGTGCCAGCAGCTTAGAAGTCAGGCCCCCCAATGAGCAGTTCTTC
TRBV10-3	NA	NA	TRBJ2-7	CAISRDFGEQYF	TGTGCCATCAGCCGGGACTTCGGGGAGCAGTACTTC
TRBV7-6	NA	TRBD2	TRBJ2-1	CASSSGLAAEQFF	TGTGCCAGCAGCTCGGGACTAGCAGCTGAGCAGTTCTTC
TRBV5-4	NA	NA	TRBJ2-2	CASSLAGVQSTGELFF	TGTGCCAGCAGCTTGGCGGGGGTACAAAGCACCGGGGAGCTGTTTTTT
TRBV19	NA	TRBD1	TRBJ2-5	CASSYRGQETQYF	TGTGCCAGTAGTTACAGGGGGCAAGAGACCCAGTACTTC
TRBV2	NA	TRBD1	TRBJ2-5	CASSSDRDQETQYF	TGTGCCAGCAGTTCTGACAGGGACCAAGAGACCCAGTACTTC
TRBV29-1	NA	NA	TRBJ2-5	CSVLGVAETQYF	TGCAGCGTTTTGGGAGTTGCTGAGACCCAGTACTTC
TRBV7-9	NA	TRBD1	TRBJ2-3	CASSLRQGITDTQYF	TGTGCCAGCAGCCTCCGACAGGGGATTACAGATACGCAGTATTTT
TRBV7-9	NA	NA	TRBJ2-2	CASSLVLGGTGELFF	TGTGCCAGCAGCTTAGTTCTAGGGGGAACCGGGGAGCTGTTTTTT
TRBV2	NA	NA	TRBJ1-4	CASPRARGEKLFF	TGTGCCAGCCCTCGGGCCCGGGGGGAAAAACTGTTTTTT
TRBV6-5	once	TRBD1	TRBJ1-1	CASSRRDRGTEAFF	TGTGCCAGCAGTCGGAGGGACAGGGGGACTGAAGCTTTCTTT
TRBV7-2	NA	NA	TRBJ2-1	CASSSTGTPINEQFF	TGTGCCAGCAGCTCCACCGGGACTCCAATCAATGAGCAGTTCTTC
TRBV9	NA	NA	TRBJ2-2	CASSISVGSDTGELFF	TGTGCCAGCAGCATTAGCGTTGGGTCTGACACCGGGGAGCTGTTTTTT
TRBV5-1	NA	NA	TRBJ1-1	CASSFDNSGTEAFF	TGCGCCAGCAGCTTCGATAACTCGGGGACTGAAGCTTTCTTT
TRBV4-2	NA	TRBD1	TRBJ1-1	CASSQPTKRTGEVTEAFF	TGTGCCAGCAGCCAACCCACAAAAAGGACAGGGGAGGTCACTGAAGCTTTCTTT
TRBV7-6	few	NA	TRBJ1-5	CASSRGGREPQHF	TGTGCCAGCAGCCGCGGGGGGAGGGAGCCCCAGCATTTT
TRBV15	NA	TRBD2	TRBJ2-3	CATSREGQRGVTDTQYF	TGTGCCACCAGCAGAGAGGGCCAGCGGGGGGTCACAGATACGCAGTATTTT
TRBV11-2	NA	TRBD2	TRBJ2-3	CASSPPLAGSTDTQYF	TGTGCCAGCAGCCCCCCCCTAGCGGGTAGCACAGATACGCAGTATTTT
TRBV6-1	NA	TRBD1	TRBJ1-5	CASKVGQGGGQPQHF	TGTGCCAGCAAGGTGGGACAGGGAGGAGGACAGCCCCAGCATTTT
TRBV20-1	NA	NA	TRBJ1-2	CSARGRVGYTF	TGCAGTGCTAGAGGCAGGGTTGGCTACACCTTC
TRBV13	NA	TRBD1	TRBJ2-7	CASSYPDRGEGEQYF	TGTGCCAGCAGCTACCCCGACAGGGGCGAGGGAGAGCAGTACTTC
TRBV19	NA	NA	TRBJ2-2	CASTPGGGTNTGELFF	TGTGCCAGTACCCCTGGAGGGGGCACTAACACCGGGGAGCTGTTTTTT
TRBV10-3	NA	NA	TRBJ2-2	CATAPLQGPANTGELFF	TGTGCCACCGCCCCTCTTCAGGGGCCCGCGAACACCGGGGAGCTGTTTTTT
TRBV7-2	NA	TRBD1	TRBJ1-6	CASSLWDSSPLHF	TGTGCCAGCAGCTTGTGGGACAGCTCACCCCTCCACTTT
TRBV30	NA	NA	TRBJ1-1	CAWRTTGFPEAFF	TGTGCCTGGAGGACCACAGGATTTCCTGAAGCTTTCTTT
TRBV4-1	once	NA	TRBJ2-3	CASSQGDGGSATDTQYF	TGCGCCAGCAGCCAAGGCGACGGCGGCAGTGCCACAGATACGCAGTATTTT
TRBV7-2	NA	NA	TRBJ2-5	CASSLISETQYF	TGTGCCAGCAGCTTAATCTCGGAGACCCAGTACTTC
TRBV5-1	NA	NA	TRBJ2-7	CASSTVSYEQYF	TGCGCCAGCAGTACGGTTTCCTACGAGCAGTACTTC
TRBV14	NA	NA	TRBJ2-5	CASSQDQGQYQETQYF	TGTGCCAGCAGCCAAGATCAAGGACAGTACCAAGAGACCCAGTACTTC
TRBV6-5	NA	TRBD2	TRBJ2-3	CASSYTSGRAGDTQYF	TGTGCCAGCAGTTACACTAGCGGGAGGGCCGGGGATACGCAGTATTTT
TRBV19	NA	NA	TRBJ1-1	CASRDSPLGAFF	TGTGCCAGTAGGGACAGCCCTTTAGGCGCTTTCTTT
TRBV2	once	NA	TRBJ2-5	CASTGQGRDSQETQYF	TGTGCCAGTACTGGGCAAGGGCGGGATTCCCAAGAGACCCAGTACTTC
TRBV30	medium-sized	TRBD1	TRBJ2-5	CAWSSTGTVIETQYF	TGTGCCTGGAGCAGTACCGGGACAGTCATAGAGACCCAGTACTTC
TRBV10-1	NA	TRBD2	TRBJ2-2	CASGYLAGARTGELFF	TGCGCCAGCGGGTACCTAGCGGGAGCGCGAACCGGGGAGCTGTTTTTT
TRBV6-5	NA	TRBD1	TRBJ2-5	CASSWTGGETQYF	TGTGCCAGCAGTTGGACAGGGGGAGAGACCCAGTACTTC
TRBV28	NA	NA	TRBJ1-1	CASGSTGARRTEAFF	TGTGCCAGCGGATCGACAGGAGCAAGGAGGACTGAAGCTTTCTTT
TRBV7-9	NA	NA	TRBJ2-6	CASSPGRSGSGANVLTF	TGTGCCAGCAGTCCAGGTAGATCCGGCTCTGGGGCCAACGTCCTGACTTTC
TRBV2	few	NA	TRBJ1-5	CASSVGLRRGNQPQHF	TGTGCCAGCAGTGTCGGACTCCGACGGGGCAATCAGCCCCAGCATTTT
TRBV7-9	NA	NA	TRBJ1-2	CASSLDGIEAGYGYTF	TGTGCCAGCAGCTTAGATGGGATAGAGGCAGGGTATGGCTACACCTTC
TRBV28	NA	TRBD1	TRBJ2-5	CASSAGTGRQETQYF	TGTGCCAGCAGTGCCGGGACAGGGCGCCAAGAGACCCAGTACTTC
TRBV5-1	NA	NA	TRBJ2-4	CASSLGATGKNIQYF	TGCGCCAGCAGCTTGGGGGCCACAGGGAAAAACATTCAGTACTTC
TRBV5-1	NA	NA	TRBJ2-5	CASSLAGGAGETQYF	TGCGCCAGCAGCTTGGCCGGTGGGGCGGGGGAGACCCAGTACTTC
TRBV11-2	NA	NA	TRBJ2-1	CASSRHGGAGGSYNEQFF	TGTGCCAGCAGCCGCCACGGGGGCGCAGGGGGCTCCTACAATGAGCAGTTCTTC
TRBV30	once	NA	TRBJ2-5	CAWSATLASETQYF	TGTGCCTGGAGTGCCACTTTAGCTTCGGAGACCCAGTACTTC
TRBV19	NA	NA	TRBJ2-6	CASSCYMTNQSRANVLTF	TGTGCCAGTAGTTGCTATATGACAAATCAAAGTCGGGCCAACGTCCTGACTTTC
TRBV30	NA	NA	TRBJ1-4	CAWSPDRANEKLFF	TGTGCCTGGAGTCCCGACCGGGCTAATGAAAAACTGTTTTTT
TRBV4-3	NA	TRBD1	TRBJ1-2	CASSQDIVRTGLNYGYTF	TGCGCCAGCAGCCAAGATATCGTAAGGACAGGGCTAAACTATGGCTACACCTTC
TRBV4-1	NA	TRBD2	TRBJ2-3	CASSQEFPPGGRASTDTQYF	TGCGCCAGCAGCCAAGAGTTCCCACCTGGGGGGAGGGCCAGCACAGATACGCAGTATTTT
TRBV19	NA	NA	TRBJ2-5	CASSIDPRGETQYF	TGTGCCAGTAGTATAGATCCTAGGGGTGAGACCCAGTACTTC